This T cell receptor beta chain was observed in a study of STAT5B mutations in CD4+ large granular lymphocyte leukemia. The assay was immunoSEQ multiplex PCR, and TCRdb's table has in-frame clones only and misses some. The table includes 30,000 to 35,000 clones, 65% to 70% detected once. The CDR3 is 13 residues long. CDR1 is SGHTA, CDR2 FQGNSA, per germline. V gave up 1 base and J gave up 8 bases, with 11 bases separating them. The rearrangement joins TRBV7-2 to TRBJ1-2; D ambiguous. The sequence was obtained from a human donor in good health. The specimen sequenced was CD4+ T cells from blood buffy coats. Here the CDR3 reads CASSLDSVLGYTF. The CDR3 DNA follows: TGTGCCAGCAGCTTAGATTCAGTTTTGGGCTACACCTTC.